This T cell receptor (beta chain) was recorded in a study of blood T cell repertoires in COVID-19. Turning to the study itself: Acute and convalescent COVID-19 samples came from the United States, Italy and Spain. T cells, B-cell-depleted T cells, or PBMCs supplied cDNA or gDNA.

Original handling: Estimation of nucleated cell counts was performed using reference gene primer amplification. Here immunoSEQ multiplex PCR was the method, and the copy in TCRdb shows in-frame clones only, minus some. D and trimming come from the DNA, and the V and J calls and clone size come from that table. The table includes about 210,000 clones, approximately 84% detected once. From germline, CDR1 is MNHEY and CDR2 SMNVEV (reference sequence). J was trimmed by 4 bases and V by 3 bases; bases with no gene match: 4. The CDR3 extends over 14 amino acids. The chain couples TRBV27 to TRBJ1-2; 8 positions agree with TRBD1. The sample consisted of peripheral blood. The TCR was taken from a woman aged 50 to 65 with active or convalescent COVID-19. The CDR3 bases are TGTGCCAGCAGTTTCGGGACAGGAGGCTATGGCTACACCTTC. Its protein is CASSFGTGGYGYTF.